Listed below are T cell receptor beta chains from one sample, sequenced in a study of T-cell reconstitution after alpha-beta-depleted transplantation in children. Each CDR3 protein gets one entry after TCRdb re-called the PCR reads with MiXCR. The table shows approximately 980,000 distinct CDR3 sequences, with 25% to 35% occurring only once. The sample here was PBMCs, mostly from graft donor cells, taken 360 days after TCRalphabeta/CD19-depleted stem cell transplant. The receptors here all came from a boy less than two years old who had a stem cell transplant for SCID, so the T cells may come from the graft donor. The CDR3 runs from the conserved cysteine through the conserved F or W. D genes are given only for firm matches. Some rows mark clone size as missing; the rest say once, few, many or name a class of expanded clone.

cdr3_aa cdr3_nt cdr3_length d_call j_call clone_size v_call
CASSGFPDRAEAFF TGTGCCAGCAGTGGCTTTCCGGACAGGGCTGAAGCTTTCTTT 14 TRBD1 TRBJ1-1 . TRBV2
CAIRASLLGGGYTF TGTGCCATCAGGGCCTCCCTCCTTGGGGGTGGCTACACCTTC 14 . TRBJ1-2 few TRBV10-3
CASSQVVRGPRGDTQYF TGCGCCAGCAGCCAAGTGGTTCGGGGCCCTAGAGGAGATACGCAGTATTTT 17 . TRBJ2-3 . TRBV4-1
CSVPAGGLNYEQYF TGCAGCGTTCCCGCGGGGGGTCTAAACTACGAGCAGTACTTC 14 TRBD2 TRBJ2-7 few TRBV29-1
CSARIAGAGNTIYF TGCAGTGCTAGAATCGCAGGGGCTGGAAACACCATATATTTT 14 . TRBJ1-3 . TRBV20-1
CASSIDHRWSSYNEQFF TGTGCCAGTAGTATAGACCACAGGTGGAGCTCCTACAATGAGCAGTTCTTC 17 . TRBJ2-1 few TRBV19
CASSLAPGSGGSGEQYF TGTGCCAGCAGCTTGGCGCCAGGGAGCGGGGGGTCAGGCGAGCAGTACTTC 17 TRBD2 TRBJ2-7 . TRBV5-5
CASSFLAGGPDNEQFF TGCGCCAGCAGCTTCCTAGCGGGGGGGCCGGACAATGAGCAGTTCTTC 16 TRBD2 TRBJ2-1 . TRBV5-1
CASSPSGAGVHNEQFF TGTGCCAGCAGCCCGTCGGGAGCGGGGGTGCACAATGAGCAGTTCTTC 16 TRBD2 TRBJ2-1 . TRBV3-1
CASSPGTGKPSDQPQHF TGCGCCAGCAGCCCCGGGACAGGGAAGCCCTCGGATCAGCCCCAGCATTTT 17 TRBD1 TRBJ1-5 . TRBV5-1